This TCR beta chain was captured in a study of response to subunit inactivated influenza vaccine. Study-wide points: The study's authors posited that every seasonal influenza vaccination enlists few new T cells.

Unmatched junction bases numbered 9, after V lost 0 bases and J lost 3 bases. CDR1 KGHSH and CDR2 LQKENI come from the germline V gene. The CDR3 runs to 17 residues. This clonotype was seen at least ten times. No antigen is known for it. TCRdb reanalysed the RT-PCR reads using MiXCR and keeps one entry per CDR3 protein. The repertoire consists of approximately 530,000 distinct CDR3 sequences, with less than 8% occurring once and the leading ten covering approximately 13%. The receptor's source is a man aged 45-69 years who received an inactivated influenza vaccine. This specimen was PBMCs from blood, taken roughly 24 months after vaccination. This chain joins TRBV18 and TRBJ2-5, with TRBD1 matching over 8 bases. CDR3: CASSPPTRHRGKETQYF. CDR3 bases: TGTGCCAGCTCACCACCCACCAGGCACAGGGGGAAAGAGACCCAGTACTTC.